This entry describes one TCR beta chain. The V gene's germline CDR1 is MDHEN and CDR2 SYDVKM. The CDR3 extends over 15 amino acids. V lost 3 bases and J 3 bases, leaving 12 bases between the germline ends. Profiling relied on immunoSEQ multiplex PCR, and the TCRdb table lists in-frame clones only, not all of them. The data contain roughly 90,000 clones, approximately 80% of them seen just once; the ten biggest clones take up 3% to 3.5%. The data are from a study of blood T cell repertoires in COVID-19. This TCR was recovered from a man over 45 with acute or convalescent COVID-19. This chain connects TRBV28 to TRBJ1-5; a weak D match, TRBD1 (5 bases). The sample was peripheral blood. The DNA for the CDR3 is TGTGCCAGCAGTTTCTCAGGGTGGAACAATCAGCCCCAGCATTTT. Its translation is CASSFSGWNNQPQHF. Full variable domain (remainder filled in from reference TRBV28 and TRBJ1-5): DVKVTQSSRYLVKRTGEKVFLECVQDMDHENMFWYRQDPGLGLRLIYFSYDVKMKEKGDIPEGYSVSREKKERFSLILESASTNQTSMYLCASSFSGWNNQPQHFGDGTRLSIL.